The rows below give T cell receptor beta chains drawn from one sample of a study of patients and donors after allogeneic stem cell transplantation. TCRdb itself ran the RT-PCR reads through MiXCR, one entry per CDR3 protein. The sample consists of 920,000 or so distinct CDR3 sequences, roughly 18% of them appearing once. The sequenced material came from blood, either unsorted or a sorted T cell fraction (not recorded which). These receptors all stem from a human donor who was either an allogeneic HSCT recipient or a stem cell or donor lymphocyte infusion donor (not recorded which). It is not recorded whose cells these are; they may come from a transplant donor. Each CDR3 is given with its conserved first and last residue. D genes are given only for firm matches. Not every row has a clone size; where given, it reads once, few, many or a size class.

J gene: TRBJ1-1
clone size: few
D gene: NA
V gene: TRBV20-1
CDR3 protein: CSASSPQMVTGF
CDR3 DNA: TGCAGTGCTAGTTCCCCCCAGATGGTTACAGGGTTT

J gene: TRBJ1-2
clone size: few
D gene: TRBD1
V gene: TRBV6-1
CDR3 protein: CASIRQGESYGYTF
CDR3 DNA: TGTGCCAGCATAAGACAGGGCGAATCCTATGGCTACACCTTC

J gene: TRBJ1-1
clone size: many
D gene: NA
V gene: TRBV5-1
CDR3 protein: CASTTGNTEAFF
CDR3 DNA: TGCGCCAGCACGACGGGGAACACTGAAGCTTTCTTT

J gene: TRBJ2-3
clone size: many
D gene: TRBD2
V gene: TRBV20-1
CDR3 protein: CSAMGLAVTDTQYF
CDR3 DNA: TGCAGTGCGATGGGACTAGCGGTCACAGATACGCAGTATTTT

J gene: TRBJ2-3
clone size: few
D gene: NA
V gene: TRBV6-2/TRBV6-3
CDR3 protein: CASSYGQGIGSDTQYF
CDR3 DNA: TGTGCCAGCAGTTACGGGCAGGGGATTGGCTCAGATACGCAGTATTTT

J gene: TRBJ1-5
clone size: few
D gene: NA
V gene: TRBV5-1
CDR3 protein: CASTWLNQPQHF
CDR3 DNA: TGCGCCAGCACGTGGTTAAATCAGCCCCAGCATTTT

J gene: TRBJ2-3
clone size: many
D gene: TRBD1
V gene: TRBV7-7
CDR3 protein: CASSLGTGADSTDTQYF
CDR3 DNA: TGTGCCAGCAGCTTGGGTACAGGGGCGGATAGCACAGATACGCAGTATTTT

J gene: TRBJ2-5
clone size: NA
D gene: NA
V gene: TRBV15
CDR3 protein: CATNKDPGSGETQYF
CDR3 DNA: TGTGCCACCAATAAAGACCCTGGCTCAGGAGAGACCCAGTACTTC

J gene: TRBJ2-5
clone size: NA
D gene: NA
V gene: TRBV12-3/TRBV12-4
CDR3 protein: CASKPETGGGGTQYF
CDR3 DNA: TGTGCCAGCAAACCTGAAACTGGAGGTGGTGGGACCCAGTACTTC

J gene: TRBJ1-6
clone size: few
D gene: NA
V gene: TRBV7-2
CDR3 protein: CASSLVGQRNSPLHF
CDR3 DNA: TGTGCCAGCAGCTTAGTGGGGCAGCGAAATTCACCCCTCCACTTT

J gene: TRBJ2-3
clone size: few
D gene: NA
V gene: TRBV6-1
CDR3 protein: CASRQASGNTQYF
CDR3 DNA: TGTGCCAGCAGACAAGCCTCCGGGAATACGCAGTATTTT

J gene: TRBJ2-1
clone size: NA
D gene: TRBD2
V gene: TRBV7-3
CDR3 protein: CASSLTSGSVDEQFF
CDR3 DNA: TGTGCCAGCAGCTTAACTAGCGGGAGTGTCGATGAGCAGTTCTTC

J gene: TRBJ1-2
clone size: few
D gene: NA
V gene: TRBV6-5
CDR3 protein: CASSYRREGYGYTF
CDR3 DNA: TGTGCCAGCAGTTACCGCAGGGAAGGCTATGGCTACACCTTC

J gene: TRBJ2-1
clone size: few
D gene: NA
V gene: TRBV4-3
CDR3 protein: CASSQDRVSSYNEQFF
CDR3 DNA: TGCGCCAGCAGCCAAGATCGGGTGAGCTCCTACAATGAGCAGTTCTTC

J gene: TRBJ2-7
clone size: many
D gene: NA
V gene: TRBV25-1
CDR3 protein: CASSPRDFSYEQYF
CDR3 DNA: TGTGCCAGCAGTCCCAGGGACTTCTCCTACGAGCAGTACTTC

J gene: TRBJ1-1
clone size: few
D gene: NA
V gene: TRBV12-3/TRBV12-4
CDR3 protein: CASRRDTWNTEAFF
CDR3 DNA: TGTGCCAGCAGACGGGACACCTGGAACACTGAAGCTTTCTTT

J gene: TRBJ2-3
clone size: NA
D gene: NA
V gene: TRBV27
CDR3 protein: CASTLGAPTDTQYF
CDR3 DNA: TGTGCCAGCACCCTAGGGGCCCCGACAGATACGCAGTATTTT

J gene: TRBJ1-2
clone size: NA
D gene: NA
V gene: TRBV12-3/TRBV12-4
CDR3 protein: CASSLIGRANYGYTF
CDR3 DNA: TGTGCCAGCAGTTTAATCGGCCGAGCTAACTATGGCTACACCTTC

J gene: TRBJ2-1
clone size: NA
D gene: NA
V gene: TRBV7-8
CDR3 protein: CASSLDLGNNNEQFF
CDR3 DNA: TGTGCCAGCAGCTTAGATCTCGGAAATAACAATGAGCAGTTCTTC

J gene: TRBJ2-2
clone size: NA
D gene: TRBD1
V gene: TRBV20-1
CDR3 protein: CSARVPQGRTGELFF
CDR3 DNA: TGCAGTGCTAGAGTCCCACAGGGGCGCACCGGGGAGCTGTTTTTT

J gene: TRBJ1-6
clone size: few
D gene: NA
V gene: TRBV29-1
CDR3 protein: CSVSTGINSPLHF
CDR3 DNA: TGCAGCGTTTCTACAGGGATCAATTCACCCCTCCACTTT

J gene: TRBJ1-6
clone size: NA
D gene: NA
V gene: TRBV27
CDR3 protein: CASSFPADNSPLHF
CDR3 DNA: TGTGCCAGCAGTTTCCCGGCAGATAATTCACCCCTCCACTTT

J gene: TRBJ2-6
clone size: few
D gene: NA
V gene: TRBV21-1
CDR3 protein: CASSKRPGLKPGANVLTF
CDR3 DNA: TGTGCCAGCAGCAAACGGCCGGGGTTAAAACCTGGGGCCAACGTCCTGACTTTC

J gene: TRBJ2-6
clone size: NA
D gene: TRBD1
V gene: TRBV5-1
CDR3 protein: CASSFASFHRGLSGANVLTF
CDR3 DNA: TGCGCCAGCAGCTTTGCATCTTTTCACAGGGGGCTATCTGGGGCCAACGTCCTGACTTTC

J gene: TRBJ2-5
clone size: NA
D gene: TRBD2
V gene: TRBV20-1
CDR3 protein: CSARGLAETQYF
CDR3 DNA: TGCAGTGCTAGGGGACTAGCGGAGACCCAGTACTTC

J gene: TRBJ1-1
clone size: NA
D gene: NA
V gene: TRBV3-1
CDR3 protein: CASSQRASEAFF
CDR3 DNA: TGTGCCAGCAGCCAACGAGCCTCTGAAGCTTTCTTT

J gene: TRBJ2-1
clone size: few
D gene: NA
V gene: TRBV9
CDR3 protein: CASSVQAGFHNEQFF
CDR3 DNA: TGTGCCAGCAGCGTGCAAGCGGGTTTTCACAATGAGCAGTTCTTC

J gene: TRBJ2-3
clone size: NA
D gene: TRBD2
V gene: TRBV11-3
CDR3 protein: CASSPRTSGRFSDTQYF
CDR3 DNA: TGTGCCAGCAGCCCCAGGACTAGCGGGAGGTTCTCAGATACGCAGTATTTT

J gene: TRBJ2-7
clone size: NA
D gene: NA
V gene: TRBV30
CDR3 protein: CAWRLAGIYEQYF
CDR3 DNA: TGTGCCTGGAGGCTCGCGGGTATCTACGAGCAGTACTTC

J gene: TRBJ1-2
clone size: many
D gene: TRBD1
V gene: TRBV2
CDR3 protein: CAGRRGRGYGYTF
CDR3 DNA: TGTGCCGGAAGGAGGGGGCGCGGCTATGGCTACACCTTC

J gene: TRBJ1-1
clone size: NA
D gene: TRBD1
V gene: TRBV5-1
CDR3 protein: CASSGGGQGRYRTEAFF
CDR3 DNA: TGCGCCAGCAGCGGGGGCGGACAGGGAAGGTATAGGACTGAAGCTTTCTTT